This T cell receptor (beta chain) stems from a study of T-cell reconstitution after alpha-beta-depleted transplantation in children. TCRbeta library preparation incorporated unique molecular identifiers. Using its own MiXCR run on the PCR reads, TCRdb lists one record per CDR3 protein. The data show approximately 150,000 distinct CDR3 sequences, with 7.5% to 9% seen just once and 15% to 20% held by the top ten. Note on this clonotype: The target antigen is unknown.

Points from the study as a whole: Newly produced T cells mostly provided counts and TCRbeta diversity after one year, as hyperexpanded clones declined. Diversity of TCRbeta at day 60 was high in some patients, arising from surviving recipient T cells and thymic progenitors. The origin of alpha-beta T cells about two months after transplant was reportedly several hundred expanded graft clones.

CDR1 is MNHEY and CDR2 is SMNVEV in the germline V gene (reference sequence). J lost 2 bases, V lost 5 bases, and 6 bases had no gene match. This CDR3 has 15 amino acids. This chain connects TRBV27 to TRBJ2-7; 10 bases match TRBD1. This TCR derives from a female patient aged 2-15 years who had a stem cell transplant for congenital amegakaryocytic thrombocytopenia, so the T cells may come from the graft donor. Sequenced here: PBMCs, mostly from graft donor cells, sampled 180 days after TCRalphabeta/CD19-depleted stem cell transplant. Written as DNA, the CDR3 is TGTGCCAGCAGTGTTCGGGACAGGGGTCCCTACGAGCAGTACTTC. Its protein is CASSVRDRGPYEQYF.